The 27 T cell receptor beta chains listed next were all sequenced from one sample in a study of cytomegalovirus exposure and HLA in healthy donors. Profiled with immunoSEQ multiplex PCR; TCRdb holds only in-frame clones, not every one. The table lists tens of thousands of clones, 91% of them singletons. The specimen was PBMCs. These receptors were collected from a man younger than 35 in good health and CMV-seronegative.

The chain links TRBV4-2 to TRBJ2-7, with D maybe TRBD2 (5 bases). Looked up from germline, CDR1 is LGHNA and CDR2 is YNFKEQ. The CDR3 contains 16 residues. V was shortened by 1 base and J by 3 bases, with 16 bases between the two germline ends. The CDR3 DNA is TGTGCCAGCAGCCAAGTTCTAGCTGAAACATTCTACGAGCAGTACTTC. It codes for CASSQVLAETFYEQYF.

The V call is TRBV7-3, the J call TRBJ2-2, with 15 bases that match TRBD2. CDR3 length: 17 amino acids. V gave up 3 bases and J gave up 4 bases; unmatched junction bases: 3. Germline CDR1 SGHTA, CDR2 FQGTGA. The CDR3 DNA reads TGTGCCAGCAGCTTGGGGGGACTAGCGGGAGGCACCGGGGAGCTGTTTTTT. This sequence encodes CASSLGGLAGGTGELFF.

This chain connects TRBV5-1 to TRBJ2-5; weak D call: TRBD2 (6 bases). The CDR3 runs 16 residues. Germline V lookup: CDR1 SGHRS, CDR2 YFSETQ. V shed 4 bases and J shed 3 bases, with 19 bases lying between them. CDR3 sequence reads: CASSPRLGGYKETQYF. The CDR3 DNA sequence: TGCGCCAGCAGCCCGCGCCTGGGGGGTTACAAAGAGACCCAGTACTTC.

V and J are TRBV27 and TRBJ2-1; D remains unclear. V gave up 11 bases and J gave up 2 bases, with 10 bases separating them. This CDR3 is built from 12 residues. CDR1 and CDR2 (germline): MNHEY, SMNVEV (reference sequence). The CDR3 DNA is TGTGCCGACAAGGTCACCTACAATGAGCAGTTCTTC. Its translation is CADKVTYNEQFF.

The rearrangement joins TRBV30 to TRBJ1-3; no clear D gene. CDR3 length: 12 residues. Trimming left V 1 base short and J 3 bases short, with 4 bases between. Germline V lookup: CDR1 GTSNPN, CDR2 SVGIG (reference sequence). The CDR3 sequence: CAWSAGGNTIYF. CDR3 nucleotide sequence: TGTGCCTGGAGTGCAGGTGGAAACACCATATATTTT.

The genes are TRBV9 and TRBJ2-7, with 8 bases aligning to TRBD2. The CDR3 totals 14 residues. Germline V lookup: CDR1 SGDLS, CDR2 YYNGEE. V trimming: 4 bases; J trimming: 5 bases; junction bases outside the gene matches: 8. CDR3 nucleotides: TGTGCCAGCAGCTCTTGGACTAGCTTCGACGAGCAGTACTTC. It yields the protein CASSSWTSFDEQYF.

This chain connects TRBV5-5 to TRBJ2-5; D gene uncertain. The V end lost 2 bases, the J end lost 4 bases, and 12 bases lay between the germline ends. The CDR3 loop spans 14 amino acids. Looked up from germline, CDR1 is SGHKS and CDR2 is YYEKEE (reference sequence). CDR3 sequence (DNA): TGTGCCAGCAGCTTCGGCCTAGAGAGAGAGACCCAGTACTTC. Translating gives CASSFGLERETQYF.

The CDR3 is CTSSLWEFYSNQPQHF. The CDR3 DNA reads TGCACCAGCAGCTTATGGGAGTTCTATAGCAATCAGCCCCAGCATTTT. The chain has TRBV1 and TRBJ1-5. TRBV1 is a recognized pseudogene. This CDR3 comprises 16 residues.

The J gene is TRBJ2-7, the V gene TRBV7-2; TRBD1 is a possible D gene (6 bases). Per germline, CDR1 SGHTA and CDR2 FQGNSA. V was pared by 3 bases and J by 7 bases, with 19 bases between. The CDR3 is 15 residues long. CDR3 nucleotide sequence: TGTGCCAGCAGCTTCTTAGGGGGATCCGGACGGGAGCAGTACTTC. Protein: CASSFLGGSGREQYF.

The V call is TRBV27, the J call TRBJ1-5; possibly TRBD1 for D (5 bases). This CDR3 has 14 amino acids. Trimming pared 4 bases from V and 3 bases from J, leaving 10 bases between. Germline V gives CDR1 MNHEY, CDR2 SMNVEV (reference sequence). The CDR3 spells CASSSVGLNQPQHF. CDR3 nucleotide sequence: TGTGCCAGCAGTTCCGTGGGGCTCAATCAGCCCCAGCATTTT.

The chain has TRBV30 and TRBJ2-3; D is unresolved. CDR1 is GTSNPN and CDR2 is SVGIG in the germline V gene (reference sequence). V dropped 4 bases and J dropped 5 bases, with 13 bases sitting between them. The CDR3 spans 13 residues. The CDR3 loop reads CAWNRVVGDTQYF. The CDR3 DNA reads as TGTGCCTGGAATCGGGTCGTAGGAGATACGCAGTATTTT.

The J gene is TRBJ2-3, the V gene TRBV7-8, with TRBD2 identical over 9 bases. There are 16 residues in the CDR3. J gave up 1 base and V 4 bases, and 6 bases lay outside the gene matches. Germline CDR1 is SGHVS and CDR2 is FQNEAQ. For the CDR3, the DNA is TGTGCCAGCAGCTCTCTAGCGGGAACGGGCACAGATACGCAGTATTTT. Translating gives CASSSLAGTGTDTQYF.

This clone came up a few times. V is TRBV19 and J is TRBJ2-3, with 12 nucleotides matching TRBD2. Germline V gene lookup returns CDR1 LNHDA and CDR2 SQIVND (reference sequence). Losses at the gene ends were 4 bases for V and 5 bases for J; bases not matched to a gene: 10. This CDR3 has 17 amino acids. The CDR3 is CASSNPRLAGDLDTQYF. CDR3 nucleotide sequence: TGTGCCAGTAGTAACCCAAGACTAGCGGGAGATCTAGATACGCAGTATTTT.

V and J are TRBV28 and TRBJ1-5; D is possibly TRBD1 (5 bases). V was shortened by 4 bases and J by 4 bases, with 17 bases between the two germline ends. CDR3 length equals 16 residues. CDR1 is MDHEN, CDR2 SYDVKM, per germline. CDR3 sequence reads: CASSWAHLDINQPQHF. The CDR3 nucleotides are TGTGCCAGCAGTTGGGCCCACCTGGACATAAATCAGCCCCAGCATTTT.

The V and J genes are TRBV19 and TRBJ2-7; 7 nucleotides agree with TRBD1. Germline V CDR1 and CDR2: LNHDA, SQIVND (reference sequence). The CDR3 runs to 15 residues. Trimming cost V 4 bases and J 0 bases; bases outside gene matches: 6. CDR3 DNA: TGTGCCAGTAGTACGGGGACAGCTAGCTCCTACGAGCAGTACTTC. Its protein product is CASSTGTASSYEQYF. Using reference TRBV19 and TRBJ2-7 for the parts outside the CDR3, the full variable domain is DGGITQSPKYLFRKEGQNVTLSCEQNLNHDAMYWYRQDPGQGLRLIYYSQIVNDFQKGDIAEGYSVSREKKESFPLTVTSAQKNPTAFYLCASSTGTASSYEQYFGPGTRLTVT.

The gene calls are TRBV19 and TRBJ1-3; D is unclear. V gave up 3 bases and J gave up 0 bases, with 12 bases separating them. The CDR3 contains 16 residues. Germline lookup yields CDR1 LNHDA and CDR2 SQIVND (reference sequence). The CDR3 loop is CASSIGDFISGNTIYF. CDR3 DNA: TGTGCCAGTAGTATCGGGGATTTTATCTCTGGAAACACCATATATTTT.

The rearrangement uses TRBV16 and TRBJ2-2; the D gene is possibly TRBD2 (5 bases). The CDR3 loop spans 15 amino acids. V was cut by 1 base and J by 5 bases, with 11 bases left in between. Germline values: CDR1 KGHSY, CDR2 FQNENV. This CDR3 reads CASSQFSGNTGELFF. CDR3 bases: TGTGCCAGCAGCCAATTTTCGGGAAATACCGGGGAGCTGTTTTTT.

The genes are TRBV28 and TRBJ1-2; 7 bases are a match to TRBD1. This CDR3 comprises 15 residues. Losses at the gene ends were 10 bases for V and 6 bases for J; bases not matched to a gene: 17. Germline V gene sequence: CDR1 MDHEN, CDR2 SYDVKM. The CDR3 bases are TGTGCCATCGCTCTATACCCGGGACAGATGGATGGCTACACCTTC. Its protein is CAIALYPGQMDGYTF.

The rearrangement joins TRBV7-3 to TRBJ2-2; D ambiguous. Germline V gives CDR1 SGHTA, CDR2 FQGTGA. The V end was cut by 4 bases, the J end by 7 bases, with 10 bases between. The CDR3 contains 13 residues. DNA of the CDR3: TGTGCCAGCAGCTCCCCCCAGATCGGGGAGCTGTTTTTT. Translation: CASSSPQIGELFF. Combining the CDR3 with reference TRBV7-3 and TRBJ2-2 gives the whole variable domain GAGVSQTPSNKVTEKGKYVELRCDPISGHTALYWYRQSLGQGPEFLIYFQGTGAADDSGLPNDRFFAVRPEGSVSTLKIQRTERGDSAVYLCASSSPQIGELFFGEGSRLTVL.

The rearrangement links TRBV7-9 to TRBJ2-7; TRBD2 is a possible D gene (5 bases). Germline-derived CDR1 and CDR2 are SEHNR and FQNEAQ (reference sequence). Trimming took 5 bases from V and 0 from J, leaving 11 bases between them. CDR3 size: 14 residues. CDR3: CASSVEGGSYEQYF. The CDR3, as DNA: TGTGCCAGCAGCGTCGAAGGAGGCTCCTACGAGCAGTACTTC.

J is TRBJ1-2 and V is TRBV6-4; D not certain. Trimming took off 2 bases at V and 4 bases at J, with 17 bases between the two ends. Germline CDR1 is MRHNA and CDR2 is SNTAGT. The CDR3 consists of 16 residues. CDR3 DNA: TGTGCCAGCAGTGACGTAGAGTTTGGCAGAGGCTATGGCTACACCTTC. Encoded protein: CASSDVEFGRGYGYTF.

The V gene is TRBV5-4, the J gene TRBJ2-5; 9 bases are shared with TRBD2. After removal of 3 bases from V and 0 bases from J, the junction contained 3 bases not matched to a gene. CDR1 is SGHNT, CDR2 YYREEE, per germline (reference sequence). This CDR3 has 15 amino acids. CDR3 bases: TGTGCCAGCAGCTCTAGCGGGGTGTACCAAGAGACCCAGTACTTC. Translated, it gives CASSSSGVYQETQYF.

The chain recombines TRBV29-1 with TRBJ2-5, with 7 bases aligning to TRBD2. V was clipped by 5 bases and J by 4 bases; unmatched bases: 7. CDR1 and CDR2 from the germline V gene are SQVTM and ANQGSEA. This CDR3 has 13 amino acids. CDR3 residues: CSVPGPGGETQYF. The CDR3 DNA is TGCAGCGTTCCGGGCCCGGGGGGAGAGACCCAGTACTTC.

The chain uses TRBV28 and TRBJ1-1; D gene uncertain. V shed 3 bases and J shed 5 bases, with 13 bases lying between them. This CDR3 contains 14 residues. CDR1 is MDHEN, CDR2 SYDVKM, per germline. CDR3 bases: TGTGCCAGCAGTTTCGGTTCGGTGTCAACTGAAGCTTTCTTT. Protein: CASSFGSVSTEAFF.

This rearrangement joins TRBV29-1 to TRBJ2-7; D perhaps matches TRBD1 (5 bases). Germline V gene data show CDR1 as SQVTM and CDR2 as ANQGSEA. The ends were cut back, 7 bases at V and 3 bases at J, with 19 bases in the middle. The CDR3 length is 14 residues. The CDR3 DNA reads TGCAGCGCCCGCCCGCAGGGTGCGAACTACGAGCAGTACTTC. Amino acids: CSARPQGANYEQYF.

V usage is TRBV6-5 and J usage is TRBJ2-7; 11 nucleotides align to TRBD2. V lost 2 bases, J lost 4 bases, and 7 bases stayed unmatched. CDR3 length equals 16 residues. The germline V gene has CDR1 MNHEY and CDR2 SVGAGI. CDR3 sequence: CASSYGGLAASYEQYF. CDR3 in DNA: TGTGCCAGCAGTTACGGGGGACTAGCGGCCTCTTACGAGCAGTACTTC.

V is TRBV28 and J is TRBJ1-2; possibly TRBD1 for D (6 bases). CDR3 length: 15 amino acids. V lost 6 bases, J lost 7 bases, and 21 bases lay in between. From germline, CDR1 is MDHEN and CDR2 SYDVKM. For the CDR3, the DNA is TGTGCCAGCAGGCAAACCGGGACAAATAATGGTGGCTACACCTTC. It encodes CASRQTGTNNGGYTF.